This T cell receptor beta chain comes out of a study of blood T cell repertoires in COVID-19. The overall study: Some COVID-19 samples were acute and others convalescent; all came from the United States, Italy and Spain. PBMCs, B-cell-depleted T cells, or T cells provided the cDNA or gDNA that made up the material.

V lost 11 bases to trimming and J lost 11 bases; unmatched junction nucleotides: 16. Per germline, CDR1 MNHEY and CDR2 SVGAGI. The CDR3 has 13 amino acids. In the authors' methods: Using reference gene primer amplification, nucleated cell counts were estimated. TCRdb's table, derived via immunoSEQ multiplex PCR, lists solely in-frame clones and lacks some. The V and J calls and clone size come from that table; D and trimming were worked out from the DNA. The sample lists around 77,000 clones, more than 75% seen once, with approximately 27% in the top ten. V is TRBV6-5 and J is TRBJ1-1, with 8 bases fitting TRBD1. This receptor was identified in a woman of 80 years or more with active or convalescent COVID-19. Specimen: peripheral blood. This CDR3 reads CAAGAGGARDAFF. The CDR3 nucleotides are TGTGCCGCAGGGGCAGGGGGCGCGAGAGATGCTTTCTTT.